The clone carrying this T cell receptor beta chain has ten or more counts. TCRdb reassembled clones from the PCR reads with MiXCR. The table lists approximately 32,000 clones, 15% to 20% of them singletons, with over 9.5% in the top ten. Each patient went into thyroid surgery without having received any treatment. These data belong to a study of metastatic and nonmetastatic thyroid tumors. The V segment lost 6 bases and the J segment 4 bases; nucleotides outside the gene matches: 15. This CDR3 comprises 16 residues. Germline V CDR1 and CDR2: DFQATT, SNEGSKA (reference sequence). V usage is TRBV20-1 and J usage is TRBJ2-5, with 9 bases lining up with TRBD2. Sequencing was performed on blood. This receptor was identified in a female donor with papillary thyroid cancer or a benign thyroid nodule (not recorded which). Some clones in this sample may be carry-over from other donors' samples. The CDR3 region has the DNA TGCAGTGCAATGGGACCAGCGGGGGGCCGTCTAGAGACCCAGTACTTC. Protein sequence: CSAMGPAGGRLETQYF.